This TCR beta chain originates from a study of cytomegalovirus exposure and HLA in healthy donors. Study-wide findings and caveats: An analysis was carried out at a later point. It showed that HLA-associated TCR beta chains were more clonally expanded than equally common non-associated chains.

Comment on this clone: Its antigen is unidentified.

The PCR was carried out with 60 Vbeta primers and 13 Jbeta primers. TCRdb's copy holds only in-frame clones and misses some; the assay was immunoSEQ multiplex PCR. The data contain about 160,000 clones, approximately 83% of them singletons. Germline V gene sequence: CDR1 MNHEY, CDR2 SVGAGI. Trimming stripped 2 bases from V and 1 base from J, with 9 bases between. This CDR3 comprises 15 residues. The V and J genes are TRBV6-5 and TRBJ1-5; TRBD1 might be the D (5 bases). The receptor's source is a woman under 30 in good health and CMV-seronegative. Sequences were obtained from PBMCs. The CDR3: CASSYGAGSNQPQHF. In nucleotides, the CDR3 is TGTGCCAGCAGTTACGGGGCGGGAAGCAATCAGCCCCAGCATTTT.